Described below is a single TCR beta chain sequence and its context. As yet, its antigen is unknown. This specimen comes from a study of regulatory T cells in long-lasting Graves disease. The CDR3 contains 15 residues. The germline gives CDR1 SGHTA, CDR2 FQGNSA. The V gene end was trimmed by 2 bases and the J gene end by 4 bases; junction bases not matched to a gene: 6. Study observations and caveats: Public clonotype sharing was higher in persistent than newly diagnosed patients.

Time point denoted: newly diagnosed GD, antithyroid drugs for less than 3 months. The TCR library was made from RNA extracted from PBMCs. The collection involved drawing nine milliliters of peripheral blood into EDTA tubes. TCR beta libraries were built with iRepertoire HTBI primers and Arm-PCR of CDR3 regions. TCRdb independently ran MiXCR on the multiplex PCR reads; one entry per CDR3 protein. The table lists roughly 530,000 distinct CDR3 sequences, 15% to 20% of them singletons. These data were likewise used in another study, on T cells in Graves' hyperthyroidism and ophthalmopathy. According to that study: The definition of stable Graves' hyperthyroidism was no ophthalmopathy progression within 18 months.

The J gene is TRBJ2-7, the V gene TRBV7-2; 9 nucleotides line up with TRBD1. The sequence came from a woman aged 35 to 60 with Graves disease. Sequencing used peripheral blood mononuclear cells (PBMCs), obtained at new diagnosis, from a patient treated with antithyroid drugs. The CDR3 DNA reads as TGTGCCAGCAGCTTATTCGACAGGGGGTCGTACGAGCAGTACTTC. Its translation is CASSLFDRGSYEQYF.